Each of the 9 T cell receptor beta chains below was sequenced from the same sample in a study of Tregs in tolerant kidney transplant recipients. The data were produced by immunoSEQ multiplex PCR, yet TCRdb's version contains in-frame clones alone and is incomplete. The sample carries just under 65,000 clones, more than 95% recorded once. This specimen was Tregs from blood, taken before the transplant. These receptors came from a human donor who received a combined kidney and bone marrow transplant.

V is TRBV4-1 and J is TRBJ2-3, with TRBD1 identical over 7 bases. The J segment lost 0 bases and the V segment lost 4 bases, leaving 4 bases of the junction unmatched. CDR1 is MGHRA, CDR2 YSYEKL, per germline. The CDR3 totals 15 residues. The CDR3 loop reads CASSLDRASTDTQYF. CDR3 coding DNA: TGCGCCAGCAGCCTTGACAGGGCCAGCACAGATACGCAGTATTTT.

The rearrangement joins TRBV7-3 to TRBJ2-7; 8 bases align to TRBD1. After removal of 5 bases from V and 5 bases from J, the junction contained 11 bases not matched to a gene. Germline assignment: CDR1 SGHTA and CDR2 FQGTGA. The CDR3 extends over 15 amino acids. Here the CDR3 reads CASSQDRGSIDEQYF. CDR3 nucleotides: TGTGCCAGCAGCCAAGACAGGGGAAGTATTGACGAGCAGTACTTC.

The V call is TRBV7-2, the J call TRBJ2-6; D not certain. V dropped 5 bases and J dropped 6 bases, with 14 bases sitting between them. CDR1 is SGHTA, CDR2 FQGNSA, per germline. This CDR3 is built from 15 residues. CDR3 sequence reads: CASSPRMTTANVLTF. The CDR3 coding sequence is TGTGCCAGCAGCCCCCGGATGACAACGGCCAACGTCCTGACTTTC.

The V and J genes are TRBV4-2 and TRBJ1-2; D call uncertain. Trimming left V 0 bases short and J 1 base short, with 6 bases between. The CDR3 extends over 14 amino acids. CDR1 and CDR2 (germline): LGHNA, YNFKEQ. The CDR3 loop reads CASSQDPFNYGYTF. CDR3 in DNA: TGTGCCAGCAGCCAAGATCCCTTTAACTATGGCTACACCTTC.

The V gene is TRBV30, the J gene TRBJ2-7; possible D gene TRBD2, 5 bases. Germline assignment: CDR1 GTSNPN and CDR2 SVGIG (reference sequence). This CDR3 has 13 residues. Trimming cost V 2 bases and J 5 bases, with 13 bases left between them. The CDR3 protein is CAWSWELSDEQYF. The DNA for the CDR3 is TGTGCCTGGAGTTGGGAGCTATCGGACGAGCAGTACTTC.

This chain uses TRBV6-8 with TRBJ1-1; 8 bases align to TRBD1. Germline V gene data show CDR1 as MNHGY and CDR2 as SAAAGT. Trimming cost V 8 bases and J 6 bases; bases outside gene matches: 2. There are 11 residues in the CDR3. Here the CDR3 reads CASETGAEAFF. The CDR3 nucleotides read TGTGCCAGCGAGACAGGGGCTGAAGCTTTCTTT.

This chain connects TRBV7-2 to TRBJ2-1; D remains ambiguous. V lost 2 bases to trimming and J lost 4 bases, with 15 bases between them. This CDR3 has 16 amino acids. Germline CDR1 is SGHTA and CDR2 is FQGNSA. The CDR3 protein is CASSLRSSRLYNEQFF. DNA for the CDR3: TGTGCCAGCAGCTTAAGGTCCTCTCGACTTTACAATGAGCAGTTCTTC.

This chain links TRBV7-2 with TRBJ2-5; a weak D match, TRBD1 (6 bases). The V end lost 1 base, the J end lost 2 bases, and 11 bases lay between the germline ends. Germline V gene lookup returns CDR1 SGHTA and CDR2 FQGNSA. The CDR3 length is 15 residues. In DNA, the CDR3 is TGTGCCAGCAGCTTAGTCGGGACAACACAAGAGACCCAGTACTTC. Translating it yields CASSLVGTTQETQYF. The full variable domain, its missing parts supplied by reference TRBV7-2 and TRBJ2-5, is GAGVSQSPSNKVTEKGKDVELRCDPISGHTALYWYRQSLGQGLEFLIYFQGNSAPDKSGLPSDRFSAERTGGSVSTLTIQRTQQEDSAVYLCASSLVGTTQETQYFGPGTRLLVL.

The chain joins TRBV19 to TRBJ1-1; D is unresolved. Per germline, CDR1 LNHDA and CDR2 SQIVND (reference sequence). The CDR3 has 13 residues. V lost 8 bases to trimming and J lost 4 bases, with 14 bases between them. The CDR3 protein is CASGSWEGTEAFF. The CDR3 region has the DNA TGTGCCAGTGGGAGTTGGGAGGGCACTGAAGCTTTCTTT.